A selection of T cell receptor beta chains follows, all from one sample in a study of CXCR3-negative and CXCR3-positive naive CD8 T cells. Reprocessing the 5' RACE reads, TCRdb reports a single entry for every CDR3 protein and omits DNA. Across tens of thousands of distinct CDR3 sequences, the top ten clones capture about 1.4% of the sample. Sequenced: naive CXCR3- CD8+ T cells from blood. Receptor source: a human donor in good health. Some clones in this sample may be carry-over from other donors' samples. CDR3s include the opening cysteine and the closing phenylalanine or tryptophan. Fields, in order: J gene, V gene, CDR3 protein.

j_call: TRBJ2-1; v_call: TRBV29-1; cdr3_aa: CSTTSLVKDEQFF
j_call: TRBJ1-1; v_call: TRBV5-6; cdr3_aa: CASSGVGATEAFF
j_call: TRBJ1-2; v_call: TRBV6-5; cdr3_aa: CASSLLTGVDGYTF
j_call: TRBJ2-7; v_call: TRBV20-1; cdr3_aa: CSARDGTALVYEQYF
j_call: TRBJ2-7; v_call: TRBV27; cdr3_aa: CASSPSTTYYEQYF
j_call: TRBJ1-5; v_call: TRBV4-1; cdr3_aa: CASSQGLSGQYSNQPQHF
j_call: TRBJ2-5; v_call: TRBV6-5; cdr3_aa: CASSQLAGGPRETQYF
j_call: TRBJ2-3; v_call: TRBV5-7; cdr3_aa: CASSLCSGDTDTQYF
j_call: TRBJ2-1; v_call: TRBV14; cdr3_aa: CASSQLQADNEQFF
j_call: TRBJ2-1; v_call: TRBV18; cdr3_aa: CASCASLLYNEQFF
j_call: TRBJ2-1; v_call: TRBV12-3/TRBV12-4; cdr3_aa: CASSLAGPYNEQFF
j_call: TRBJ2-2; v_call: TRBV7-2; cdr3_aa: CASSLIFRVNTGELFF
j_call: TRBJ2-2; v_call: TRBV28; cdr3_aa: CASSRTSQGWTGELFF
j_call: TRBJ2-1; v_call: TRBV12-3/TRBV12-4; cdr3_aa: CASSLATSGRDEQFF
j_call: TRBJ2-3; v_call: TRBV12-3/TRBV12-4; cdr3_aa: CASRRDRGSPRGMQYF
j_call: TRBJ2-3; v_call: TRBV7-9; cdr3_aa: CASSLLAGTYTDTQYF
j_call: TRBJ2-2; v_call: TRBV12-3/TRBV12-4; cdr3_aa: CASRYTGLAGNTGELFF
j_call: TRBJ2-1; v_call: TRBV20-1; cdr3_aa: CSAPLAGGPGEQFF
j_call: TRBJ2-1; v_call: TRBV7-6; cdr3_aa: CASSHSGGAYEQFF
j_call: TRBJ2-3; v_call: TRBV5-5; cdr3_aa: CASSWWTGQDTQYF
j_call: TRBJ1-2; v_call: TRBV29-1; cdr3_aa: CSALVGTGVDGYTF
j_call: TRBJ2-1; v_call: TRBV6-6; cdr3_aa: CASQGGNEQFF
j_call: TRBJ1-5; v_call: TRBV9; cdr3_aa: CASSVGQINQPHHF
j_call: TRBJ2-1; v_call: TRBV29-1; cdr3_aa: CSAPDGGSYNEQFF
j_call: TRBJ2-7; v_call: TRBV27; cdr3_aa: CASSAQGDYEQYF
j_call: TRBJ2-2; v_call: TRBV7-8; cdr3_aa: CASSLPRTGPNTGELFF
j_call: TRBJ2-7; v_call: TRBV28; cdr3_aa: CASSGDISYEQYF
j_call: TRBJ2-5; v_call: TRBV12-3/TRBV12-4; cdr3_aa: CASSAPSRLQETQYF
j_call: TRBJ1-1; v_call: TRBV9; cdr3_aa: CASSARDRGQNTEAFF
j_call: TRBJ2-1; v_call: TRBV6-5; cdr3_aa: CASSYSAPDIYNEQFF
j_call: TRBJ2-2; v_call: TRBV5-1; cdr3_aa: CASSLDGLTGGVTGELFF
j_call: TRBJ2-7; v_call: TRBV27; cdr3_aa: CASSLSRDEQYF
j_call: TRBJ2-7; v_call: TRBV28; cdr3_aa: CASSWASYEQYF
j_call: TRBJ2-7; v_call: TRBV6-5; cdr3_aa: CASSYAGGPPSEQYF
j_call: TRBJ1-1; v_call: TRBV7-3; cdr3_aa: CASSAQTGGEAFF
j_call: TRBJ2-3; v_call: TRBV7-7; cdr3_aa: CASSPNPYTDTQYF